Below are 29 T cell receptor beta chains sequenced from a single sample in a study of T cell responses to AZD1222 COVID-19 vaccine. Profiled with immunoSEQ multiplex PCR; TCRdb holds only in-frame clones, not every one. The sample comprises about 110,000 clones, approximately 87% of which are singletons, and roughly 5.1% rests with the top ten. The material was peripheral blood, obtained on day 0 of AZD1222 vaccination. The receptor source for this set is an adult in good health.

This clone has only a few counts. Written as DNA, the CDR3 is TGTGCCAGCAGCCAAGAGCCGGTTGTGGCTCGGGAGCAGTACTTC. Encoded protein: CASSQEPVVAREQYF. The chain recombines TRBV14 with TRBJ2-7; no firm D call. The CDR3 is 15 residues long. The germline V gene has CDR1 SGHDN and CDR2 FVKESK. Trimming took off 0 bases at V and 7 bases at J, with 16 bases between the two ends.

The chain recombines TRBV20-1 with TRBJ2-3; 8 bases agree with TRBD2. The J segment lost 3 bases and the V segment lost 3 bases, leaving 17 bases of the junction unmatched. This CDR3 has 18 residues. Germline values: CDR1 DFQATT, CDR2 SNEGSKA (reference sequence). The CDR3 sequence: CSASSPGLGGGFTDTQYF. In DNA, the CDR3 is TGCAGTGCTAGTTCCCCGGGACTAGGGGGGGGGTTTACAGATACGCAGTATTTT.

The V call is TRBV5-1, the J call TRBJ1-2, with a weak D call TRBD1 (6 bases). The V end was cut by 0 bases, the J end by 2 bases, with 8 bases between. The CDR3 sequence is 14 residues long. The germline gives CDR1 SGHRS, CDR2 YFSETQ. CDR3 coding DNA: TGCGCCAGCAGCTTGGGACAGGTGAACTATGGCTACACCTTC. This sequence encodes CASSLGQVNYGYTF.

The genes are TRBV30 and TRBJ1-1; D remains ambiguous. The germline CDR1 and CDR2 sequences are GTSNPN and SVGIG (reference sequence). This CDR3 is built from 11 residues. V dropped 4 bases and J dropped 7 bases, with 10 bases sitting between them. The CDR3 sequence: CAWTQALEAFF. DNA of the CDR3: TGTGCCTGGACTCAGGCGCTTGAAGCTTTCTTT.

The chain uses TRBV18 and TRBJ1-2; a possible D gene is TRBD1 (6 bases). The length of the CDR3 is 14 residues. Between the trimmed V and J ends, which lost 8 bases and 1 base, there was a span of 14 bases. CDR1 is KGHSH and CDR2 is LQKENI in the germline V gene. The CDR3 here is CASAGGYGNYGYTF. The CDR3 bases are TGTGCCAGCGCCGGGGGCTACGGTAACTATGGCTACACCTTC.

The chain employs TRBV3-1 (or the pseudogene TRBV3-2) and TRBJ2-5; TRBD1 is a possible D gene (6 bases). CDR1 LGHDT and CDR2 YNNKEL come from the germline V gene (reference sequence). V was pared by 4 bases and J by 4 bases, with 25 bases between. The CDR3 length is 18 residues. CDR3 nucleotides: TGTGCCAGCAGCCCCGATCGGCAAACAGGACTCAGGGGAGAGACCCAGTACTTC. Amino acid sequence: CASSPDRQTGLRGETQYF.

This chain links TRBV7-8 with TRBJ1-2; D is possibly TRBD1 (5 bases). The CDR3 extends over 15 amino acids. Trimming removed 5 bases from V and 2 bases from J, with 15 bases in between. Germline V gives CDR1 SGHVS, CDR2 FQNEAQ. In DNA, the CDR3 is TGTGCCAGCAGCACGACAGATCTATCGAACTATGGCTACACCTTC. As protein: CASSTTDLSNYGYTF.

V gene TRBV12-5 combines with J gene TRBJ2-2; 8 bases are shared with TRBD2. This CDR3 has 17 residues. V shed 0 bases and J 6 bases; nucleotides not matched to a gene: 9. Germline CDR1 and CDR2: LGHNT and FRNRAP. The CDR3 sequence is CASGLVLGTGGAGELFF. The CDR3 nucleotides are TGTGCTAGTGGTTTGGTACTGGGGACGGGAGGGGCCGGGGAGCTGTTTTTT. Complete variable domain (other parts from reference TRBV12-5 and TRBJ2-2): DARVTQTPRHKVTEMGQEVTMRCQPILGHNTVFWYRQTMMQGLELLAYFRNRAPLDDSGMPKDRFSAEMPDATLATLKIQPSEPRDSAVYFCASGLVLGTGGAGELFFGEGSRLTVL.

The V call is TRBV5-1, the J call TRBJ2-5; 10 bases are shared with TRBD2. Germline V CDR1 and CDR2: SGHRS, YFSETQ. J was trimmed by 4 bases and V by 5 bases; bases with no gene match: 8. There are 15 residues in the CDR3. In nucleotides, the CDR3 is TGCGCCAGCAGGGGAGGGGTAGCGGGAGGAGAGACCCAGTACTTC. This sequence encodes CASRGGVAGGETQYF. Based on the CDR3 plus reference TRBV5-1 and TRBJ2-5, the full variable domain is KAGVTQTPRYLIKTRGQQVTLSCSPISGHRSVSWYQQTPGQGLQFLFEYFSETQRNKGNFPGRFSGRQFSNSRSEMNVSTLELGDSALYLCASRGGVAGGETQYFGPGTRLLVL.

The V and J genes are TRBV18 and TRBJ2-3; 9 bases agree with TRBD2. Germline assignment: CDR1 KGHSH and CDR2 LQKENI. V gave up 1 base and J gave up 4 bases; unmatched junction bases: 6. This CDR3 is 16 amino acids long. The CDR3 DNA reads TGTGCCAGCTCACCACGGATTAGCGGGAGCCCAGATACGCAGTATTTT. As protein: CASSPRISGSPDTQYF.

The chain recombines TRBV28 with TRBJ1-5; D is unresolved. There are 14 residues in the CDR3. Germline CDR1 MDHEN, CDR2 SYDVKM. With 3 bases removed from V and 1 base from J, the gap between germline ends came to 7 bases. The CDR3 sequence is CASSFWVSNQPQHF. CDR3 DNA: TGTGCCAGCAGTTTTTGGGTGAGCAATCAGCCCCAGCATTTT.

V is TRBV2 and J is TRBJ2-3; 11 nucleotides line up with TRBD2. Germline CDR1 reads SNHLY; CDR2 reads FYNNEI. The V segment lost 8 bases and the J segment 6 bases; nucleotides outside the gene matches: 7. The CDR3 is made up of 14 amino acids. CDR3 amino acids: CASSTLAGVDTQYF. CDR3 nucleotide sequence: TGTGCCAGCTCTACACTAGCGGGAGTGGATACGCAGTATTTT.

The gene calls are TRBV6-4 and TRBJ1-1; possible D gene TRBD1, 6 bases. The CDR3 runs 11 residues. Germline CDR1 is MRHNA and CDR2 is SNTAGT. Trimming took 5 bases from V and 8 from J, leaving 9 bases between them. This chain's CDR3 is CASSTGREAFF. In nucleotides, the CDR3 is TGTGCCAGCAGTACAGGGAGGGAAGCTTTCTTT.

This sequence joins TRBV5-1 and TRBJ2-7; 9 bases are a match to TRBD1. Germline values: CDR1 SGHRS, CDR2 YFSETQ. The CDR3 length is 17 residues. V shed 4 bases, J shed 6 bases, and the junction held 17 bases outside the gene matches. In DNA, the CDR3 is TGCGCCAGCAGCCCTGGGGGACAGGGTGGCGTTTTTGTCGAGCAGTACTTC. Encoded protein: CASSPGGQGGVFVEQYF. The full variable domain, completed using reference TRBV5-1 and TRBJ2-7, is KAGVTQTPRYLIKTRGQQVTLSCSPISGHRSVSWYQQTPGQGLQFLFEYFSETQRNKGNFPGRFSGRQFSNSRSEMNVSTLELGDSALYLCASSPGGQGGVFVEQYFGPGTRLTVT.

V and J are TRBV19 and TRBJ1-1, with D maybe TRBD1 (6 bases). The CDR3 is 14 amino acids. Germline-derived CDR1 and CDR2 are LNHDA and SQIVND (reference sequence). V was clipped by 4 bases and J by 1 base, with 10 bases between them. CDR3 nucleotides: TGTGCCAGTAGTAGCCGGACAGAGAACACTGAAGCTTTCTTT. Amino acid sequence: CASSSRTENTEAFF.

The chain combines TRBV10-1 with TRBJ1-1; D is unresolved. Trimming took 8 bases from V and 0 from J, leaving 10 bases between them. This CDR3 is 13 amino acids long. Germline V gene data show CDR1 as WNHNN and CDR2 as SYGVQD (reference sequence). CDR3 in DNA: TGCGCCAGCTCCCTGGGCATGAACACTGAAGCTTTCTTT. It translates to CASSLGMNTEAFF.

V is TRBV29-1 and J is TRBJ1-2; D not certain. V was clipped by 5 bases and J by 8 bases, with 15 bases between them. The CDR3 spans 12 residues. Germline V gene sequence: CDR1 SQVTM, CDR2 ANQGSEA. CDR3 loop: CSVNEGPQGYTF. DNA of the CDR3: TGCAGCGTTAATGAGGGCCCGCAGGGCTACACCTTC.

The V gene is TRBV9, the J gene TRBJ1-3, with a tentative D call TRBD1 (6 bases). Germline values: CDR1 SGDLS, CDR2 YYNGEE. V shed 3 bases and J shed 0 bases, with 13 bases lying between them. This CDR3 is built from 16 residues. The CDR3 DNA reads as TGTGCCAGCAGCGCCTGGGACACTAACTCTGGAAACACCATATATTTT. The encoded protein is CASSAWDTNSGNTIYF. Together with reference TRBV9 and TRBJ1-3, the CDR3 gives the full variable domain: DSGVTQTPKHLITATGQRVTLRCSPRSGDLSVYWYQQSLDQGLQFLIQYYNGEERAKGNILERFSAQQFPDLHSELNLSSLELGDSALYFCASSAWDTNSGNTIYFGEGSWLTVV.

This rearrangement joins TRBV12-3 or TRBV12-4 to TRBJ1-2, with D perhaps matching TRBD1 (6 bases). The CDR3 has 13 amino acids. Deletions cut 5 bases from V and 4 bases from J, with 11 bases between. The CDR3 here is CASSTGNPYGYTF. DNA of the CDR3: TGTGCCAGCAGTACAGGGAACCCCTATGGCTACACCTTC.

The chain's CDR3 is CASSPIGTPGSYGYTF. CDR3 bases: TGTGCCAGCTCACCAATCGGGACCCCAGGCAGCTATGGCTACACCTTC. This chain connects TRBV18 to TRBJ1-2; weak D call: TRBD1 (5 bases). The ends were cut back, 2 bases at V and 4 bases at J, with 17 bases in the middle. CDR1 KGHSH and CDR2 LQKENI come from the germline V gene. This CDR3 region has 16 residues.

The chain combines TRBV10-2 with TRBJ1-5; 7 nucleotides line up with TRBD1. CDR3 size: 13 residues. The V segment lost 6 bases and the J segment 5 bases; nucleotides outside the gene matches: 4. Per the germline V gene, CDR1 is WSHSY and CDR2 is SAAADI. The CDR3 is CASRQGRDQPQHF. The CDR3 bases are TGCGCCAGCAGACAGGGGCGGGATCAGCCCCAGCATTTT.

CDR3 in DNA: TGTGCCAGCAGCGTAGGGAGTAACACTGAAGCTTTCTTT. It yields the protein CASSVGSNTEAFF. This chain connects TRBV9 to TRBJ1-1; no clear D gene. The germline V gene has CDR1 SGDLS and CDR2 YYNGEE. The CDR3 consists of 13 residues. V was shortened by 0 bases and J by 2 bases, with 5 bases between the two germline ends.

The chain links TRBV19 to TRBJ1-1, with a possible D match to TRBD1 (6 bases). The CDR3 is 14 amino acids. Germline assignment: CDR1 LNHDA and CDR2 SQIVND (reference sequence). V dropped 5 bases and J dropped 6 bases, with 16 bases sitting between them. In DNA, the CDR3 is TGTGCCAGTAGTGGGGGACACCCGACCCCTGAAGCTTTCTTT. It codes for CASSGGHPTPEAFF.

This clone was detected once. The CDR3 region has the DNA TGTGCCAGCAGCGCCCCCGGTTGGTCTGGAAACACCATATATTTT. It yields the protein CASSAPGWSGNTIYF. The V and J genes are TRBV11-2 and TRBJ1-3; D is ambiguous. The V end lost 5 bases, the J end lost 1 base, and 12 bases lay between the germline ends. Looked up from germline, CDR1 is SGHAT and CDR2 is FQNNGV. The CDR3 runs 15 residues. Full variable domain (remainder filled in from reference TRBV11-2 and TRBJ1-3): EAGVAQSPRYKIIEKRQSVAFWCNPISGHATLYWYQQILGQGPKLLIQFQNNGVVDDSQLPKDRFSAERLKGVDSTLKIQPAKLEDSAVYLCASSAPGWSGNTIYFGEGSWLTVV.

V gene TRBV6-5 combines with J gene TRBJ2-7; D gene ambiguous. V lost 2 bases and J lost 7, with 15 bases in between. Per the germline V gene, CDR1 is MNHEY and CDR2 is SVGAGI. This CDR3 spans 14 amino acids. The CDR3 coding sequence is TGTGCCAGCAGTTACAAGGCAACCTCCAGAGAGCAGTACTTC. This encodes CASSYKATSREQYF.

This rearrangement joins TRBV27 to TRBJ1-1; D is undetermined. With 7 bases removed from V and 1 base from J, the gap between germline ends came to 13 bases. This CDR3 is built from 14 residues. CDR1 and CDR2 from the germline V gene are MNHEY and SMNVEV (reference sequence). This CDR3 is CASTQTYGNTEAFF. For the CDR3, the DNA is TGTGCCAGCACCCAGACTTACGGGAACACTGAAGCTTTCTTT.

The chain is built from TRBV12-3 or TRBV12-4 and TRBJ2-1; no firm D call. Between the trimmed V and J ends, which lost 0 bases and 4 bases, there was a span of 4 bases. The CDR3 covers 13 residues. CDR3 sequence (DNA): TGTGCCAGCAGTTTAGCGAGTTACAATGAGCAGTTCTTC. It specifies CASSLASYNEQFF.

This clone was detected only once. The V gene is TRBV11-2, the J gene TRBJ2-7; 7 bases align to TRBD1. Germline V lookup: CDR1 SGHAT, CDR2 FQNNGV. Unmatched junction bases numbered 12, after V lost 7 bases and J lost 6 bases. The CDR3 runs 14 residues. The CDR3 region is CASTVTTGVGEQYF. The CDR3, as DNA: TGTGCCAGCACCGTCACTACAGGGGTTGGCGAGCAGTACTTC.

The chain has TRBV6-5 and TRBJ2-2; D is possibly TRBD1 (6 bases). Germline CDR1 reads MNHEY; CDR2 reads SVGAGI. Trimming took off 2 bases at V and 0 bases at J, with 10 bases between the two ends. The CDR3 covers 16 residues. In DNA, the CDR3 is TGTGCCAGCAGTTACAAGGGGGTTTCGAACACCGGGGAGCTGTTTTTT. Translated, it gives CASSYKGVSNTGELFF.